The 13 T cell receptor beta chains presented below share a single source sample, sequenced in a study of T-cell memory formation after mild COVID-19. TCRdb analysed the 5' RACE reads with MiXCR anew, one entry per CDR3 protein. The repertoire holds fewer than 550,000 distinct CDR3 sequences, 20% seen once, with roughly 8.4% in the top ten. Sequenced sample: PBMCs or a T cell subset sorted from them (not recorded which). Source of these receptors: an adult woman who had mild COVID-19 (a few samples of this study predate the infection). Cell type and time point are not known.

The chain recombines TRBV20-1 with TRBJ1-2; D is unresolved. CDR1 and CDR2 from the germline V gene are DFQATT and SNEGSKA (reference sequence). V was trimmed by 5 bases and J by 7 bases, leaving 11 bases between them. The CDR3 is 11 amino acids. This CDR3 is CSARPQVGYTF. The CDR3 coding sequence is TGCAGTGCTCGCCCCCAGGTTGGCTACACCTTC.

This chain connects TRBV30 to TRBJ2-5; tentatively, D is TRBD1 or TRBD2 (5 bases each). V lost 0 bases to trimming and J lost 2 bases, with 13 bases between them. There are 15 residues in the CDR3. From germline, CDR1 is GTSNPN and CDR2 SVGIG (reference sequence). The CDR3 sequence: CAWSVRLWGQETQYF. CDR3 bases: TGTGCCTGGAGTGTACGGTTGTGGGGGCAAGAGACCCAGTACTTC.

This sequence joins TRBV10-3 and TRBJ2-3, with TRBD2 matching 7 bases. The V and J ends lost 5 bases and 3 bases, in that order; junction bases with no gene match: 5. Germline V CDR1 and CDR2: ENHRY, SYGVKD. The CDR3 spans 14 residues. This chain's CDR3 is CAISSGTTTDTQYF. The CDR3 DNA follows: TGTGCCATCAGTAGCGGGACTACGACAGATACGCAGTATTTT.

The V and J genes are TRBV7-9 and TRBJ2-3; perhaps TRBD2 as D (5 bases). The CDR3 loop spans 16 amino acids. The germline V gene encodes CDR1 SEHNR and CDR2 FQNEAQ (reference sequence). V was trimmed by 1 base and J by 1 base, leaving 12 bases between them. CDR3 in amino acids: CASSLGTLRGTDTQYF. CDR3 nucleotides: TGTGCCAGCAGCTTAGGGACTCTACGGGGCACAGATACGCAGTATTTT.

The chain links TRBV20-1 to TRBJ2-3; 8 positions agree with TRBD1. V shed 5 bases, J shed 2 bases, and the junction held 6 bases outside the gene matches. The CDR3 has 14 residues. Per germline, CDR1 DFQATT and CDR2 SNEGSKA (reference sequence). For the CDR3, the DNA is TGCAGTGCTCCCAGGGGGCGAGACACAGATACGCAGTATTTT. Its translation: CSAPRGRDTDTQYF.

The genes are TRBV12-3 or TRBV12-4 and TRBJ1-5; maybe TRBD1 (6 bases). The V gene lost 5 bases and the J gene lost 3 bases, with 14 bases spanning the gap. The CDR3 runs 15 residues. The DNA of the CDR3 is TGTGCCAGCAGTCCCGGACAGCCCACCAATCAGCCCCAGCATTTT. Encoded protein: CASSPGQPTNQPQHF.

The chain recombines TRBV12-3 or TRBV12-4 with TRBJ2-1; D ambiguous. The CDR3 covers 14 residues. V lost 6 bases and J lost 3, with 12 bases in between. The CDR3, as DNA: TGTGCCAGCAGCCCGGTTGGCGGCTACAATGAGCAGTTCTTC. Translation gives CASSPVGGYNEQFF.

A few counts support this clonotype. The chain joins TRBV28 to TRBJ2-1; TRBD2 is a possible D gene (6 bases). CDR3 length: 18 residues. The ends were cut back, 3 bases at V and 2 bases at J, with 20 bases in the middle. Germline-derived CDR1 and CDR2 are MDHEN and SYDVKM. This chain's CDR3 is CASSLLGLEGVPYNEQFF. The CDR3 coding sequence is TGTGCCAGCAGTTTGCTGGGATTGGAGGGAGTGCCCTACAATGAGCAGTTCTTC.

This clonotype was found a few times. The rearrangement joins TRBV21-1 to TRBJ2-1; the DNA was not used to check the table's D call, TRBD1. TRBV21-1 represents a pseudogene. The CDR3 is made up of 16 amino acids. In nucleotides, the CDR3 is TGTGCCAGCAGTCAAAGAACCGGACAGAAGAACAATGAGCAGTTCTTC. Protein: CASSQRTGQKNNEQFF.

The V call is TRBV4-3, the J call TRBJ2-7; D is possibly TRBD2 (6 bases). Germline V gene lookup returns CDR1 LGHNA and CDR2 YSLEER. V was cut by 4 bases and J by 2 bases, with 9 bases left in between. The CDR3 is made up of 13 amino acids. In DNA form, the CDR3 reads TGCGCCAGCAGCCCGGGAGTGCCCTACGAGCAGTACTTC. Translation gives CASSPGVPYEQYF.

The chain carries TRBV20-1 and TRBJ2-2; tentative D call: TRBD2 (5 bases). The CDR3 runs to 17 residues. Germline lookup yields CDR1 DFQATT and CDR2 SNEGSKA (reference sequence). V was pared by 0 bases and J by 0 bases, with 14 bases between. This chain's CDR3 is CSARDQKGSPNTGELFF. The CDR3 coding sequence is TGCAGTGCTAGAGATCAAAAAGGGAGCCCGAACACCGGGGAGCTGTTTTTT.

The genes are TRBV12-3 or TRBV12-4 and TRBJ2-5; TRBD1 agrees at 11 bases. Trimming took 7 bases from V and 2 from J; bases not matched to a gene: 6. The CDR3 has 15 amino acids. The CDR3 sequence: CASTQRDRGQETQYF. The CDR3 nucleotides read TGTGCCAGCACCCAGCGGGACAGGGGGCAAGAGACCCAGTACTTC.

This clonotype was picked up many times. The chain joins TRBV20-1 to TRBJ1-1; the D is unclear. The V gene lost 0 bases and the J gene lost 11 bases, with 13 bases spanning the gap. The CDR3 sequence is 12 residues long. From germline, CDR1 is DFQATT and CDR2 SNEGSKA (reference sequence). In nucleotides, the CDR3 is TGCAGTGCTAGAGAACAGACCCCTTGGGCTTTCTTT. Translating gives CSAREQTPWAFF.